At least ten counts were recorded for the clone carrying this TCR beta chain. What it binds is unknown. The CDR3 consists of 14 residues. With V trimmed by 9 bases and J by 3 bases, 6 bases remained unmatched. Germline lookup yields CDR1 SNHLY and CDR2 FYNNEI. This sample was included in a study of early T cells in non-severe SARS-CoV-2 infection. Whole-study findings and limits: Matching with VDJdb favored anti-spike CD8 responses (missing private and CD4 specificities).

TCRdb independently ran MiXCR on the 5' RACE reads; one entry per CDR3 protein. The sample lists some 58,000 distinct CDR3 sequences, around 11% seen once, with just under 3% in the top ten. The chain employs TRBV2 and TRBJ2-1, with TRBD1 identical over 9 bases. This clonotype originated in an adult who was a healthcare worker with PCR-confirmed SARS-CoV-2 infection or an uninfected control (not recorded which). This material consisted of whole blood, taken at baseline. The CDR3, as DNA: TGTGCCAGTACCGGGACAGGGATCTACAATGAGCAGTTCTTC. It codes for CASTGTGIYNEQFF.